This TCR beta chain was documented in a study of blood T cell repertoires in COVID-19. The protocol was immunoSEQ multiplex PCR, while the TCRdb copy is restricted to in-frame clones and leaves out a portion. The sample holds 150,000 or so clones, roughly four fifths seen once. CDR1 SNHLY and CDR2 FYNNEI come from the germline V gene. V dropped 7 bases and J dropped 5 bases, with 20 bases sitting between them. The CDR3 contains 15 residues. This receptor was taken from a woman aged 80 or older with acute or convalescent COVID-19. V usage is TRBV2 and J usage is TRBJ1-1; no clear D gene. Sequenced input: peripheral blood. The CDR3 DNA reads TGTGCCAGCACTTCACCTGGTTTTCGGGGAACTGAAGCTTTCTTT. Translating gives CASTSPGFRGTEAFF.